The entry below describes one TCR beta chain. The sample comes from a study of CD8 T cells in Susac syndrome. RNA was extracted with the RNeasy kit, and a quantity of about 0.45 to 1 ug was reverse transcribed using random hexamers. The CDR3 of TCR beta was amplified by immunoSEQ multiplex PCR across 54 Vbeta and 13 Jbeta. From the immunoSEQ multiplex PCR reads, TCRdb called clonotypes with MiXCR, one entry per CDR3 protein. There are about 130,000 distinct CDR3 sequences in the sample; 91% occur only once, and approximately 0.24% lies in the top ten. V shed 7 bases and J shed 2 bases, with 10 bases lying between them. This CDR3 has 12 amino acids. Germline V gene sequence: CDR1 SQVTM, CDR2 ANQGSEA. TCR beta from blood CD8+ and CD4+ T cells was sequenced. The multiple sclerosis control group consisted of treatment-naive patients whose relapsing-remitting disease, which was either stable or active, fulfilled revised McDonald criteria. Negative magnetic isolation gave CD8+ and CD4+ cells; FACS enriched CD8+ TEMRA.

Sequenced: CD8+ T cells from PBMCs. This TCR came from a human donor with multiple sclerosis. This chain connects TRBV29-1 to TRBJ2-3; tentative D call: TRBD2 (5 bases). The CDR3 region has the DNA TGCAGCGCCCGGACTGACACAGATACGCAGTATTTT. It translates to CSARTDTDTQYF.